These T cell receptor beta chains were read from a single sample in a study of PD-1 blockade in classical Hodgkin lymphoma. Method: immunoSEQ multiplex PCR; TCRdb's copy keeps in-frame clones and lacks some. The sample yields 45,000 to 55,000 clones, about two thirds seen once. Sequencing used peripheral blood mononuclear cells (PBMCs), obtained before the second cycle of nivolumab. These receptors were taken from a human donor with classical Hodgkin lymphoma. The CDR3 runs from the conserved cysteine through the conserved F or W. The D gene is left open where the match is weak. Size tells how often a clone was seen (once, few, many) or the class of an expanded clone, and some rows leave it out.

TRBJ2-1 | NA | TRBV9 | NA | CASSPPNNEQFF | TGTGCCAGCAGCCCGCCGAACAATGAGCAGTTCTTC
TRBJ2-3 | NA | TRBV29-1 | NA | CSARLVGTDTQYF | TGCAGCGCCCGACTGGTGGGTACAGATACGCAGTATTTT
TRBJ1-4 | NA | TRBV18 | NA | CASSPQGGMAEKLFF | TGTGCCAGCTCACCACAAGGGGGAATGGCTGAAAAACTGTTTTTT
TRBJ1-4 | NA | TRBV7-9 | NA | CASSPMGPEKLFF | TGTGCCAGCAGCCCGATGGGACCCGAAAAACTGTTTTTT
TRBJ1-4 | NA | TRBV28 | NA | CASSLLGIPSPNEKLFF | TGTGCCAGCAGTTTACTGGGTATACCCAGCCCAAATGAAAAACTGTTTTTT
TRBJ1-4 | TRBD1 | TRBV5-4 | NA | CASSLRLGTVIEKLFF | TGTGCCAGCAGCTTGCGTCTTGGGACAGTAATAGAAAAACTGTTTTTT
TRBJ1-1 | NA | TRBV27 | NA | CASSFRMGEAFF | TGTGCCAGCAGTTTTCGTATGGGTGAAGCTTTCTTT
TRBJ2-1 | TRBD2 | TRBV10-1 | NA | CASSAGVTNEQFF | TGCGCCAGCTCAGCGGGAGTTACCAATGAGCAGTTCTTC
TRBJ2-2 | NA | TRBV27 | NA | CASSYVYEAPNTGELFF | TGTGCCAGCAGTTACGTCTATGAAGCGCCGAACACCGGGGAGCTGTTTTTT
TRBJ2-3 | NA | TRBV30 | NA | CAWTPGLTTDTQYF | TGTGCCTGGACTCCGGGACTCACCACAGATACGCAGTATTTT
TRBJ2-1 | NA | TRBV5-1 | NA | CASSLALAGNYNEQFF | TGCGCCAGCAGCTTGGCCTTGGCGGGGAACTACAATGAGCAGTTCTTC
TRBJ2-3 | NA | TRBV9 | many | CASSVRGAHTDTQYF | TGTGCCAGCAGCGTACGGGGTGCACACACAGATACGCAGTATTTT
TRBJ1-1 | NA | TRBV30 | few | CAWSEAVNTEAFF | TGTGCCTGGAGTGAGGCAGTAAACACTGAAGCTTTCTTT
TRBJ2-3 | TRBD1 | TRBV27 | once | CASRRMGQYTQYF | TGTGCCAGCAGGCGTATGGGACAGTATACGCAGTATTTT
TRBJ1-1 | NA | TRBV19 | NA | CASARSTEAFF | TGTGCCAGTGCACGTAGCACTGAAGCTTTCTTT
TRBJ1-2 | TRBD1 | TRBV6-6 | few | CASSHRQGNYGYTF | TGTGCCAGCAGCCATAGACAGGGGAACTATGGCTACACCTTC
TRBJ2-3 | NA | TRBV27 | NA | CASSLRGTDTQYF | TGTGCCAGCAGTCTCAGGGGCACAGATACGCAGTATTTT
TRBJ1-2 | NA | TRBV27 | NA | CASSLSKRGYNYGYTF | TGTGCCAGCAGTTTATCGAAGAGAGGATATAACTATGGCTACACCTTC
TRBJ1-5 | NA | TRBV5-1 | many | CASSSGFSNQPQHF | TGCGCCAGCAGCTCCGGGTTTAGCAATCAGCCCCAGCATTTT
TRBJ2-1 | NA | TRBV7-9 | NA | CASSHQVHNEQFF | TGTGCCAGCAGCCACCAGGTTCACAATGAGCAGTTCTTC
TRBJ2-7 | TRBD2 | TRBV18 | NA | CASSPGAGGPYEQYF | TGTGCCAGCTCACCAGGGGCGGGAGGGCCCTACGAGCAGTACTTC
TRBJ2-7 | NA | TRBV28 | NA | CASGLGLSYEQYF | TGTGCCAGCGGCCTGGGGCTCTCCTACGAGCAGTACTTC
TRBJ1-2 | NA | TRBV18 | NA | CASSPQGQSGYTF | TGTGCCAGCTCACCCCAAGGCCAGTCCGGCTACACCTTC
TRBJ1-1 | NA | TRBV7-9 | few | CASSLAPGAEAFF | TGTGCCAGCAGCTTAGCTCCGGGGGCTGAAGCTTTCTTT
TRBJ1-1 | TRBD1 | TRBV4-2 | NA | CASSQAWGGGQGSGNTEAFF | TGTGCCAGCAGCCAAGCTTGGGGTGGGGGACAGGGCAGCGGGAACACTGAAGCTTTCTTT
TRBJ2-2 | NA | TRBV6-1 | NA | CASSERKGQRAGGELFF | TGTGCCAGCAGTGAGAGGAAAGGACAAAGGGCTGGCGGGGAGCTGTTTTTT
TRBJ1-1 | NA | TRBV4-2 | many | CASSPRGGNTEAFF | TGTGCCAGCAGCCCGCGGGGGGGAAACACTGAAGCTTTCTTT
TRBJ1-5 | NA | TRBV5-6 | NA | CASSFRNQPQHF | TGTGCCAGCAGCTTTCGGAATCAGCCCCAGCATTTT
TRBJ2-2 | NA | TRBV10-3 | NA | CAISESNRRLNTGELFF | TGTGCCATCAGTGAGTCGAACAGGCGTTTAAACACCGGGGAGCTGTTTTTT
TRBJ1-4 | NA | TRBV6-6 | NA | CASRMQLPEKLFF | TGTGCCAGCAGGATGCAGTTACCTGAAAAACTGTTTTTT
TRBJ2-7 | TRBD2 | TRBV6-1 | NA | CATTSVTYEQYF | TGTGCCACCACTAGCGTAACCTACGAGCAGTACTTC
TRBJ2-1 | TRBD2 | TRBV19 | NA | CASSLQGTIRSYNEQFF | TGTGCCAGTAGCCTCCAAGGGACTATCCGATCCTACAATGAGCAGTTCTTC